Given below is one T cell receptor (beta chain) in context. The data were obtained in a study of T cell responses to AZD1222 COVID-19 vaccine. This table comes from immunoSEQ multiplex PCR, and its TCRdb copy is limited to in-frame clones, with some not included. The profile shows approximately 70,000 clones, 85% of them singletons. Trimming left V 8 bases short and J 8 bases short, with 13 bases between. The CDR3 has 12 residues. Germline lookup yields CDR1 SEHNR and CDR2 FQNEAQ (reference sequence). The material was peripheral blood, obtained on day 0 of AZD1222 vaccination. The TCR originated in an adult in good health. This rearrangement joins TRBV7-9 to TRBJ2-1; D possibly corresponds to TRBD2 (6 bases). CDR3 loop: CASLPGGDEQFF. The CDR3 nucleotides read TGTGCCAGCCTCCCAGGAGGGGATGAGCAGTTCTTC.